The clone carrying this TCR beta chain occurred many times. The target antigen is unknown. V was clipped by 7 bases and J by 4 bases, with 16 bases between them. This CDR3 is 14 amino acids long. The germline gives CDR1 SEHNR, CDR2 FQNEAQ (reference sequence). The data were obtained in a study of molecular identifiers for immune sequencing clone quantification. Overall study findings and caveats: Whereas clones above 20 RNA copies held under 1% of naive-cell molecules, they held over 97% of effector molecules.

Using its own MiXCR run on the PCR reads, TCRdb lists one record per CDR3 protein. This table holds about 640,000 distinct CDR3 sequences, 15% to 20% found once. Material for sequencing was naive CD8+ T cells from blood, with Jurkat cell RNA spiked in. Subset of the sample: FACS-sorted CD8+CD4-CCR7+CD45RA+ naive T cells. V and J are TRBV7-9 and TRBJ1-2; D possibly corresponds to TRBD1 (5 bases). This clonotype originated in a human donor in good health. Some libraries in this study had Jurkat cell RNA spiked in. The CDR3, as DNA: TGTGCCAGCACCCAATCAGACAGATTCTATGGCTACACCTTC. Amino acid sequence: CASTQSDRFYGYTF.